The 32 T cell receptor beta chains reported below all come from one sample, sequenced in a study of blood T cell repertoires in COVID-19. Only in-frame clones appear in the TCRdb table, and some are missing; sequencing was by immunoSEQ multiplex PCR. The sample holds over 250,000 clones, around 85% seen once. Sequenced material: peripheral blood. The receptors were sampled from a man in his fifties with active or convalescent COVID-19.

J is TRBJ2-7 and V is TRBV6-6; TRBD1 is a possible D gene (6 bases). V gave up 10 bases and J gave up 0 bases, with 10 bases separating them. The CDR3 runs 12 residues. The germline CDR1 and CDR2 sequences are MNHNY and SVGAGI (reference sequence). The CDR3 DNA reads TGTGCCAAAAGGGGGTCCTCCTACGAGCAGTACTTC. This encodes CAKRGSSYEQYF.

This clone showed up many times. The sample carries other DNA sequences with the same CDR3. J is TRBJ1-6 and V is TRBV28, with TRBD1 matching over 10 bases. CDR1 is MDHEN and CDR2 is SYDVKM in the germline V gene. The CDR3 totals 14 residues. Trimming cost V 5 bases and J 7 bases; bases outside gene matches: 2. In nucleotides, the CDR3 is TGTGCCAGCAGTCCGGGACAGGGGAATTCACCCCTCCACTTT. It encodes CASSPGQGNSPLHF.

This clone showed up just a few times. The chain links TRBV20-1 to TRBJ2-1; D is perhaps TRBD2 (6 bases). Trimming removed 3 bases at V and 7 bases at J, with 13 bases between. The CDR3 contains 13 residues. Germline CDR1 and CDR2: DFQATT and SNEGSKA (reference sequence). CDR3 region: CSASSGSDNEQFF. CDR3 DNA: TGCAGTGCTAGTTCCGGGAGCGATAATGAGCAGTTCTTC.

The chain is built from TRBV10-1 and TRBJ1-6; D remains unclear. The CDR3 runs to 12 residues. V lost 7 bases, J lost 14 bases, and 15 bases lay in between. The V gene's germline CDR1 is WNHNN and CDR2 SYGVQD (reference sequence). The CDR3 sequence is CASTGEGTTLHF. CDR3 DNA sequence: TGCGCCAGCACCGGGGAGGGTACGACCCTCCACTTT.

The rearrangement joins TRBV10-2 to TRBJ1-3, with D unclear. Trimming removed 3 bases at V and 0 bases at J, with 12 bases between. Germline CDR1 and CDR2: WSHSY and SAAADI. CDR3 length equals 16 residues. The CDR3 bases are TGCGCCAGCAGTGACCCAGTCGGGATCTCTGGAAACACCATATATTTT. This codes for CASSDPVGISGNTIYF.

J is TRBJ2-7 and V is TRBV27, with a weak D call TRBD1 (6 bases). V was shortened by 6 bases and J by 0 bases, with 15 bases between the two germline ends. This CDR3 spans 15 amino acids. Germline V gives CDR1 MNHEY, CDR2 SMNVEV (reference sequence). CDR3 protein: CASSTRQGLSYEQYF. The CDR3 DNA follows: TGTGCCAGCAGCACCCGCCAGGGGCTCTCCTACGAGCAGTACTTC.

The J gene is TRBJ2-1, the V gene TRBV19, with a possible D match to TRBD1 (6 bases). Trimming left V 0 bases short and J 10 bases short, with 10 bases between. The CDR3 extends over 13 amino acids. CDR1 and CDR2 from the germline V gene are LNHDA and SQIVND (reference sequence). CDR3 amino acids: CASSIDHGGEQFF. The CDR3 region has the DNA TGTGCCAGTAGTATAGATCATGGGGGCGAGCAGTTCTTC.

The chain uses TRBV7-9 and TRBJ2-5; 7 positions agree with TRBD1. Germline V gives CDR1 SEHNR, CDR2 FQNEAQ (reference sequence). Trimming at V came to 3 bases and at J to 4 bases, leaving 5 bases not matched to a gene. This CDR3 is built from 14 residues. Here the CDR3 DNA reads TGTGCCAGCAGCTTGGGACAGAGGGGAGAGACCCAGTACTTC. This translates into CASSLGQRGETQYF.

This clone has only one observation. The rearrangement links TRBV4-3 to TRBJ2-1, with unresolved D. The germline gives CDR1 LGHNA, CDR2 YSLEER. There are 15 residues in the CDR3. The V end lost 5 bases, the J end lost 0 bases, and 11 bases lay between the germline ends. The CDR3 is CASSTLSSSYNEQFF. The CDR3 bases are TGCGCCAGCAGCACCCTCTCGAGCTCCTACAATGAGCAGTTCTTC.

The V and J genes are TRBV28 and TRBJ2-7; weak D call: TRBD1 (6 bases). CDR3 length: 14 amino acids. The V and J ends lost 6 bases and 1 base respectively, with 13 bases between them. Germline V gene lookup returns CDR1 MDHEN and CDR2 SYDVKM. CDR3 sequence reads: CASRFRTVSYEQYF. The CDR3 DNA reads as TGTGCCAGCAGATTCCGGACAGTTTCCTACGAGCAGTACTTC.

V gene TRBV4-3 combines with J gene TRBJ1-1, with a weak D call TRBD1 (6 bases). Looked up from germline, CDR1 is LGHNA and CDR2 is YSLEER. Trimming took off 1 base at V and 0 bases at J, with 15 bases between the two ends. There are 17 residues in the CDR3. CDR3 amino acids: CASSQALTGAMNTEAFF. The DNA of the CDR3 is TGCGCCAGCAGCCAAGCCTTGACAGGAGCCATGAACACTGAAGCTTTCTTT.

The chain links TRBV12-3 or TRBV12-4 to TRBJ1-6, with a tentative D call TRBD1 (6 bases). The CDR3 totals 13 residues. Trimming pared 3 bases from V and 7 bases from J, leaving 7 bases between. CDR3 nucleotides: TGTGCCAGCAGTTTTACAGGGAATTCACCCCTCCACTTT. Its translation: CASSFTGNSPLHF.

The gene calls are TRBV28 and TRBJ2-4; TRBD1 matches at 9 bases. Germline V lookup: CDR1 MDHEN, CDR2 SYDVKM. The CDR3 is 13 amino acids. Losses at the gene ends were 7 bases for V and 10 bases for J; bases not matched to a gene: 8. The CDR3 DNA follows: TGTGCCAGCACCCGACAGGGGGGCGGTATTCAGTACTTC. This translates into CASTRQGGGIQYF.

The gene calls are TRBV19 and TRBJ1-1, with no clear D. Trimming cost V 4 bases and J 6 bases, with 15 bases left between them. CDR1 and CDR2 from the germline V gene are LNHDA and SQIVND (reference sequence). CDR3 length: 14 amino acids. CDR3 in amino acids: CASSTYREGPEAFF. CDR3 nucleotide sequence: TGTGCCAGTAGTACCTACCGGGAGGGCCCTGAAGCTTTCTTT.

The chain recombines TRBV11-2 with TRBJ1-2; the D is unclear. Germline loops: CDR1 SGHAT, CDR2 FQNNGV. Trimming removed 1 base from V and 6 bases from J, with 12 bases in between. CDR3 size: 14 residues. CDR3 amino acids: CASSLGVPRDGYTF. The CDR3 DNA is TGTGCCAGCAGCTTAGGGGTACCACGGGATGGCTACACCTTC.

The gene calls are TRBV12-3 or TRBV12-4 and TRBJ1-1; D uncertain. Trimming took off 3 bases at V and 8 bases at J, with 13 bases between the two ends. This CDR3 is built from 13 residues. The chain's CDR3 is CASSFERKREAFF. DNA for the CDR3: TGTGCCAGCAGTTTTGAGAGGAAACGAGAAGCTTTCTTT.

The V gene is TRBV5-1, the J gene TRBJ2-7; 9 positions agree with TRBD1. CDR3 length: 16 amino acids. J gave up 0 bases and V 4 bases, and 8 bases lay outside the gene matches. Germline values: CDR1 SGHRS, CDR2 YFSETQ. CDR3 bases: TGCGCCAGCAGCCCATGGACAGGGGCGAGCTCCTACGAGCAGTACTTC. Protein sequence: CASSPWTGASSYEQYF.

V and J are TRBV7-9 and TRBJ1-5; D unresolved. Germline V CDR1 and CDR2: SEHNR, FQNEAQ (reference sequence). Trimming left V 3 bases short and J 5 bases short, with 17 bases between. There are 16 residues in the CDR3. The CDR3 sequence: CASSLKLGQRDQPQHF. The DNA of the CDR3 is TGTGCCAGCAGCTTGAAATTAGGTCAGCGGGATCAGCCCCAGCATTTT.

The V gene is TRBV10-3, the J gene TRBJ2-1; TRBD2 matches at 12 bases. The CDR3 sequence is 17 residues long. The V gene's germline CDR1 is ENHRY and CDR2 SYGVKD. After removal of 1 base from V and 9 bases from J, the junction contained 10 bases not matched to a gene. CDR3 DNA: TGTGCCATCAGTGAGTGGACTAGCGGGAAATTTCCCAGTGAGCAGTTCTTC. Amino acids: CAISEWTSGKFPSEQFF.

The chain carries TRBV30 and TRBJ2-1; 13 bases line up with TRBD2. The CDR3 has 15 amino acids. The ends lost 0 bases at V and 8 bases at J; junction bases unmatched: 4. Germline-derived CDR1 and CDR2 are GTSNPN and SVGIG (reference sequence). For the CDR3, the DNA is TGTGCCTGGAGTGTACTAGCGGGAGGGCCCGATGAGCAGTTCTTC. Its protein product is CAWSVLAGGPDEQFF.

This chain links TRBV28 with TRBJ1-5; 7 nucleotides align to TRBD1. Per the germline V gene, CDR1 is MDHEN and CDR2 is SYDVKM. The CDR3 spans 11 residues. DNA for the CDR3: TGTGCGGGACAGACTGGGTGGCCCCAGCATTTT. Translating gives CAGQTGWPQHF.

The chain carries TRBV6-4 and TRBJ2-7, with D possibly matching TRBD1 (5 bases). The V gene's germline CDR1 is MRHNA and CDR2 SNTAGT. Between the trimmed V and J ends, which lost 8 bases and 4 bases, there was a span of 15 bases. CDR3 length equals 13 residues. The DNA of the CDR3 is TGTGCCAGCTCCGATGGGGCAGGTTACGAGCAGTACTTC. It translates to CASSDGAGYEQYF.

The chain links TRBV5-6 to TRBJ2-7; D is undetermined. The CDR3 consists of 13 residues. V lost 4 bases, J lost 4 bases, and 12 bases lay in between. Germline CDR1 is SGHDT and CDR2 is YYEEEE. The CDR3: CASSPVGWYEQYF. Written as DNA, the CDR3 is TGTGCCAGCAGCCCGGTGGGCTGGTACGAGCAGTACTTC.

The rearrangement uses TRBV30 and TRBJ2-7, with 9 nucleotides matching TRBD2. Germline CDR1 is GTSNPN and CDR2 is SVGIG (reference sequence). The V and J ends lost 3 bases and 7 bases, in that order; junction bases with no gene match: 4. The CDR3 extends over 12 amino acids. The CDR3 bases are TGTGCCTGGAGCGGCGGGAGGGGTGAGCAGTACTTC. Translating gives CAWSGGRGEQYF.

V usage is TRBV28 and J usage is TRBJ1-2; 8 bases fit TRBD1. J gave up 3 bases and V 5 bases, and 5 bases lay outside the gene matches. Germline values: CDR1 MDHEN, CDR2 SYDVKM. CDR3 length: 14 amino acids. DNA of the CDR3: TGTGCCAGCAGTGCCCAGGGGGCGTACTATGGCTACACCTTC. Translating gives CASSAQGAYYGYTF.

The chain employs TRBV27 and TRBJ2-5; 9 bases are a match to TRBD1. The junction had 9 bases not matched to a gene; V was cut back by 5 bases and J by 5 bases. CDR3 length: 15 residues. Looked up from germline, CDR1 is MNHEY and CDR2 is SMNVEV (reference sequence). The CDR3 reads CASSLSPGQGETQYF. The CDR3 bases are TGTGCCAGCAGTCTCAGCCCTGGACAGGGGGAGACCCAGTACTTC.

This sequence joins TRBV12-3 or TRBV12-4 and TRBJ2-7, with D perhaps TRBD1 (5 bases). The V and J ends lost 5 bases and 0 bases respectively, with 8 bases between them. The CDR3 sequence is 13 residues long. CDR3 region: CASSQDSSYEQYF. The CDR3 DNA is TGTGCCAGCAGTCAAGACAGCTCCTACGAGCAGTACTTC.

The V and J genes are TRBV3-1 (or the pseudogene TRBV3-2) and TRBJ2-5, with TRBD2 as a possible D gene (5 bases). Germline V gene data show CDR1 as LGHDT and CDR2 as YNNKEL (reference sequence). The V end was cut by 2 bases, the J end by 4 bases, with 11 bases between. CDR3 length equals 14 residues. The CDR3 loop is CASSQQTRGETQYF. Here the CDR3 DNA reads TGTGCCAGCAGCCAACAAACTAGAGGAGAGACCCAGTACTTC.

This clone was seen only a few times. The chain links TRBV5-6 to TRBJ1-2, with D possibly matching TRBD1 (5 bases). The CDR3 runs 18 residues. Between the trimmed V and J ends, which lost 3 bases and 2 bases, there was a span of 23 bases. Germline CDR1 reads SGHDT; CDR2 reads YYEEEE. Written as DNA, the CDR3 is TGTGCCAGCAGCTCAGTGGTGATCCTTCAGGGAAACAACTATGGCTACACCTTC. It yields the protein CASSSVVILQGNNYGYTF.

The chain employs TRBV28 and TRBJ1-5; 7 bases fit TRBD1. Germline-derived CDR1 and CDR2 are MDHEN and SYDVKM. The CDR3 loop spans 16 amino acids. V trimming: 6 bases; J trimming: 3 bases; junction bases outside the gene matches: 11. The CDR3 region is CASSKDLGQFNQPQHF. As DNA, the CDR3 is TGTGCCAGCAGCAAGGACCTGGGACAGTTCAATCAGCCCCAGCATTTT.

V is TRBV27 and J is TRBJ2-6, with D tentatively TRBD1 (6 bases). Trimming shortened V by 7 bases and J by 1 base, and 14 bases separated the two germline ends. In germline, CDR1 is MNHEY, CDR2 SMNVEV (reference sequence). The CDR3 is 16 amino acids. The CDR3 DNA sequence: TGTGCCAGCACCGGGACAAGTTATTCTGGGGCCAACGTCCTGACTTTC. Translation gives CASTGTSYSGANVLTF. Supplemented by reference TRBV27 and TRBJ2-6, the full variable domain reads EAQVTQNPRYLITVTGKKLTVTCSQNMNHEYMSWYRQDPGLGLRQIYYSMNVEVTDKGDVPEGYKVSRKEKRNFPLILESPSPNQTSLYFCASTGTSYSGANVLTFGAGSRLTVL.

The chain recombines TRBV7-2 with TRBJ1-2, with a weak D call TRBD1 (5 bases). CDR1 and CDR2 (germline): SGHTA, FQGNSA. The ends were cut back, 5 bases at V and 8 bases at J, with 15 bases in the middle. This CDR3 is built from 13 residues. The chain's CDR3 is CASSQSGGRGYTF. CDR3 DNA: TGTGCCAGCAGCCAGTCGGGGGGTAGGGGCTACACCTTC.